This T cell receptor beta chain was retrieved from a study of PD-1 blockade in classical Hodgkin lymphoma. Study details: The study gave patients nivolumab 3 mg/kg intravenously every 2 weeks. General study results and limits: Baseline diversity was lower in partial responders and progressors than complete responders. A significant rise in TCR diversity was seen by C4D1 for CD4+ cells but not for CD8+ cells.

The protocol was immunoSEQ multiplex PCR, while the TCRdb copy is restricted to in-frame clones and leaves out a portion. The repertoire holds 100,000 or so clones, with roughly 89% as singletons. The V and J ends lost 8 bases and 4 bases respectively, with 13 bases between them. Germline CDR1 MDHEN, CDR2 SYDVKM. The CDR3 contains 13 residues. As for time point: cycle 4 day 1 (C4D1), after five to seven weeks of nivolumab. No patient escaped relapse after autologous stem cell transplantation, and brentuximab vedotin exposure varied. Best responses fell into complete response, partial response or progressive disease. Comments on this clone: Its target is unknown.

The V gene is TRBV28, the J gene TRBJ2-3; D remains ambiguous. Specimen: peripheral blood mononuclear cells (PBMCs), collected before the fourth cycle of nivolumab. The sequence was obtained from a human donor with classical Hodgkin lymphoma. This CDR3 reads CASDKRSADTQYF. The CDR3 DNA sequence: TGTGCCAGCGATAAGAGGAGCGCAGATACGCAGTATTTT.